The sequence of this T cell receptor beta chain was determined in a study of blood T cell repertoires in COVID-19 (dated by TCRdb to about 2020). Regarding the research as a whole: Samples from collaborators originated in the United States, Italy and Spain and spanned both the acute and convalescent phases of COVID-19. The repertoires were made available in a free public database intended to serve as a resource for research on the immune response to SARS-CoV-2. The material from the prospective study consisted of cDNA or gDNA derived from T cells, B-cell-depleted T cells, or PBMCs. Samples were obtained from the ongoing ImmuneRACE study (first 160 participants) and from 1,254 subjects provided by 6 global collaborators. A de-identified subject ID, COVID-19 status, age in years and sex were almost always included in the sample metadata. Where available, HLA class I and class II types were obtained from metadata supplied by the sample provider rather than from assay-based typing. Deeply sampled blood TCRbeta repertoires from subjects exposed to, actively infected with, or recovered from COVID-19 were included in the dataset. The full study reports these points: Clinical and demographic metadata were provided uncurated, with the amount varying by source and participant.

Another Seattle source contributed samples from volunteer blood donors who had recovered from COVID-19. Each collaborating institution followed its own protocols to collect whole blood in K2EDTA tubes. Collaborator samples were shipped for TCRbeta analysis as frozen whole blood, isolated PBMCs, or DNA extracted from either sample type. As regards this clone: The target of this receptor is not known. No base qualities exist here, and no much larger clone lies one base off it.

Reading from cysteine to phenylalanine, the CDR3 counts 13 amino acids. The sequence is cut down to CDR3 DNA, 39 bases in frame from base 1. CDR1 is given as KGHDR and CDR2 as SFDVKD, both from the germline V gene. Between the V and J ends, shortened by 4 bases and 5 bases respectively, the junction contains 10 bases. The immunoSEQ Assay, a bias-controlled multiplex PCR, was used to amplify TCRbeta CDR3 regions from genomic DNA. The paper's data handling went like this. The number of nucleated cells in each sample was estimated by amplification of reference gene primers within the assay. To quantify the absolute abundance of each unique TCRbeta CDR3 rearrangement, sequence reads were collapsed and filtered. For each sample, productive Simpson clonality was calculated as the square root of Simpson's diversity index over productive rearrangements. TCRdb mirrors the immuneACCESS table, restricted to in-frame sequences. Some clones are absent from its copies; in checked studies, under half trace to an unresolved V gene, and the reason for the others is unknown. V and J calls and clone size come straight from that table; D and trimming were deduced from the DNA. This sample holds under 200,000 clones; about four fifths were observed only once. The ten largest clones add up to over 10% of the sample.

The clonotype originates from a man in his 70s who had recovered from COVID-19. The sample was peripheral blood. This receptor chain uses TRBV24-1 and TRBJ2-5; tentative D gene TRBD1, with 5 bases matching. The DNA reads TGTGCCACCAGTGACCCAGGGTTGGAGACCCAGTACTTC. It translates as CATSDPGLETQYF.